This T cell receptor (beta chain) derives from a study of cytomegalovirus exposure and HLA in healthy donors. The CDR3 contains 14 residues. Trimming left V 4 bases short and J 4 bases short, with 12 bases between. Germline CDR1 is SGHDT and CDR2 is YYEEEE. Primers included in the PCR were 60 Vbeta and 13 Jbeta primers. TCRdb keeps only in-frame clones here, not all; method: immunoSEQ multiplex PCR. There are hundreds of thousands of clones in the sample; about 72% occur only once, and about 3.8% lies in the top ten. A note on this clone: Antigen unknown.

Notes on the study in general: A later analysis showed that HLA-associated TCR beta chains had undergone more clonal expansion than equally common others. An analysis done earlier found most TCR beta V segments productive about 90% or about 30% of the time.

The chain carries TRBV5-6 and TRBJ1-5; possibly TRBD1 for D (6 bases). Sequenced material: PBMCs. This TCR derives from a male donor in good health and CMV-seronegative. The CDR3: CASSQQGSNQPQHF. The DNA for the CDR3 is TGTGCCAGCAGCCAGCAGGGGTCTAATCAGCCCCAGCATTTT. Looking up the rest from reference TRBV5-6 and TRBJ1-5 gives the full variable domain: DAGVTQSPTHLIKTRGQQVTLRCSPKSGHDTVSWYQQALGQGPQFIFQYYEEEERQRGNFPDRFSGHQFPNYSSELNVNALLLGDSALYLCASSQQGSNQPQHFGDGTRLSIL.